This TCR beta chain originates from a study of post-analysis software for immune sequencing data. Study information: Both relapsing-remitting and secondary progressive multiple sclerosis featured among the disease courses, as did progressive-relapsing multiple sclerosis. The study's findings and limits: Patients carried four or five TRBV segments more frequently than controls did, and TRBV5-6, TRBV5-1 and TRBV20-1 were among them. F measure grouped same-batch samples tightly together.

As regards this clonotype: What it binds is unknown.

Prepared TCR beta cDNA libraries contained unique molecular identifiers. A population of roughly 1 to 11 million T cells gave rise to a few hundred thousand cDNA molecules. One entry per CDR3 protein, called by TCRdb with MiXCR from the PCR reads. This table has a few hundred thousand distinct CDR3 sequences, roughly 38% appearing once. Trimming at V came to 0 bases and at J to 9 bases, leaving 14 bases not matched to a gene. CDR3 length: 18 residues. Germline-derived CDR1 and CDR2 are SNHLY and FYNNEI. The receptor's source is a girl aged 5-17 years with multiple sclerosis. Sequencing input: blood. V and J are TRBV2 and TRBJ2-1; TRBD1 matches at 10 bases. CDR3: CASSEAWGQGIEKGEQFF. The CDR3 coding sequence is TGTGCCAGCAGTGAAGCGTGGGGACAGGGGATTGAAAAGGGTGAGCAGTTCTTC. Full variable domain (outside the CDR3, taken from reference TRBV2 and TRBJ2-1): EPEVTQTPSHQVTQMGQEVILRCVPISNHLYFYWYRQILGQKVEFLVSFYNNEISEKSEIFDDQFSVERPDGSNFTLKIRSTKLEDSAMYFCASSEAWGQGIEKGEQFFGPGTRLTVL.